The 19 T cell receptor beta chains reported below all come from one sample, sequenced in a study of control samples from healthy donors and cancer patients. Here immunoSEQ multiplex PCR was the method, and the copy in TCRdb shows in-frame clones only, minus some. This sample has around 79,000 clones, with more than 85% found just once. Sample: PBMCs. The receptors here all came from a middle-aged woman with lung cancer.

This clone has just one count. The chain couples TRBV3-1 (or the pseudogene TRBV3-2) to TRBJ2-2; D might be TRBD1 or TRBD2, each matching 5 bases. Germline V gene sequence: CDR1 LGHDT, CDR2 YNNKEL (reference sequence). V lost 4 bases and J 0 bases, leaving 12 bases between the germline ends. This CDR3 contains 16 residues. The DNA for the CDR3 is TGTGCCAGCAGCCGTGCCGGGACGGCGAACACCGGGGAGCTGTTTTTT. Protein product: CASSRAGTANTGELFF.

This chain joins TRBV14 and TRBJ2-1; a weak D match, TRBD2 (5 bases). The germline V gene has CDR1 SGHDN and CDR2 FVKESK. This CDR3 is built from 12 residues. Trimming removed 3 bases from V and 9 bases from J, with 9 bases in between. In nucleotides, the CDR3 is TGTGCCAGCAGCCAGGGTGGAGGTGAGCAGTTCTTC. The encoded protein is CASSQGGGEQFF.

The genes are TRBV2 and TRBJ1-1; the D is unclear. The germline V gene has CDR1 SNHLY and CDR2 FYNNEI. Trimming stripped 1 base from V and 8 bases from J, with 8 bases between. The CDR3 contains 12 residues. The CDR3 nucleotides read TGTGCCAGCAGTGAAGGTGTCAGGGAAGCTTTCTTT. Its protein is CASSEGVREAFF.

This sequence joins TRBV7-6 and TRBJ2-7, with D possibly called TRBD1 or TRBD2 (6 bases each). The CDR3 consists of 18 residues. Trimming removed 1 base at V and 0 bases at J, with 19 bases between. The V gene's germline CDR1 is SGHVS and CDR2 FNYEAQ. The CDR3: CASSLVSGGVGSSYEQYF. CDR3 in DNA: TGTGCCAGCAGCTTAGTGTCCGGGGGCGTAGGAAGCTCCTACGAGCAGTACTTC.

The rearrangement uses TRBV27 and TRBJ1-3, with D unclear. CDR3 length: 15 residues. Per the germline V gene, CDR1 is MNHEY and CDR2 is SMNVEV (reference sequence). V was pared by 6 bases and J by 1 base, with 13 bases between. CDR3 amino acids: CASSPTGDSGNTIYF. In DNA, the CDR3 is TGTGCCAGCAGCCCTACCGGGGATTCTGGAAACACCATATATTTT.

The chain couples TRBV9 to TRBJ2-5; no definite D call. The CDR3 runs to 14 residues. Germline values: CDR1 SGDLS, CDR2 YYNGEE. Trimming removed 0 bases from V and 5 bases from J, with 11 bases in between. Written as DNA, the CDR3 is TGTGCCAGCAGCGTAGCATCAAACCCGGAGACCCAGTACTTC. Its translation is CASSVASNPETQYF.

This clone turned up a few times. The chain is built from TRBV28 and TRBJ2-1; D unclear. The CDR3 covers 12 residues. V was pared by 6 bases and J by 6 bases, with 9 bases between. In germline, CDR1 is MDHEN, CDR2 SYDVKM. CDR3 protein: CASRFSGNEQFF. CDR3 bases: TGTGCCAGCAGATTCTCCGGCAATGAGCAGTTCTTC. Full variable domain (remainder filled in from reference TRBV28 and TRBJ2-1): DVKVTQSSRYLVKRTGEKVFLECVQDMDHENMFWYRQDPGLGLRLIYFSYDVKMKEKGDIPEGYSVSREKKERFSLILESASTNQTSMYLCASRFSGNEQFFGPGTRLTVL.

CDR3 loop: CAWSVNLGLNTEAFF. The CDR3 nucleotides are TGTGCCTGGAGTGTAAATCTGGGCCTGAACACTGAAGCTTTCTTT. The chain links TRBV30 to TRBJ1-1; D is undetermined. Germline values: CDR1 GTSNPN, CDR2 SVGIG (reference sequence). The CDR3 sequence is 15 residues long. The V and J ends lost 0 bases and 0 bases respectively, with 11 bases between them. Variable domain in full (rest from reference TRBV30 and TRBJ1-1): SQTIHQWPATLVQPVGSPLSLECTVEGTSNPNLYWYRQAAGRGLQLLFYSVGIGQISSEVPQNLSASRPQDRQFILSSKKLLLSDSGFYLCAWSVNLGLNTEAFFGQGTRLTVV.

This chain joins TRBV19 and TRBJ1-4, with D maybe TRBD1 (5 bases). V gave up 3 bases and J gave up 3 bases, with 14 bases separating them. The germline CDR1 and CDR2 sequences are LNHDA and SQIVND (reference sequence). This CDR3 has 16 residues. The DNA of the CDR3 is TGTGCCAGTAGTATTTGGGGGGACGTAGCTAATGAAAAACTGTTTTTT. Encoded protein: CASSIWGDVANEKLFF.

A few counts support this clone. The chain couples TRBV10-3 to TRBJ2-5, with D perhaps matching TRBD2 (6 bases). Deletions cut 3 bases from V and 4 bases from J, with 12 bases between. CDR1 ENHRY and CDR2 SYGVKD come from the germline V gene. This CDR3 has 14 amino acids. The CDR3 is CAISESQAGETQYF. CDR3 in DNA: TGTGCCATCAGTGAAAGCCAAGCGGGAGAGACCCAGTACTTC.

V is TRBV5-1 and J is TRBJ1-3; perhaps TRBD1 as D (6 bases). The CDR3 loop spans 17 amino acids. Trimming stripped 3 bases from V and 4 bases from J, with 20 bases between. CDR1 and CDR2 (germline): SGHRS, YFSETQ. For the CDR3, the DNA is TGCGCCAGCAGCTCCCCTCACGTGGGGGCTCGAGGAAACACCATATATTTT. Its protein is CASSSPHVGARGNTIYF.

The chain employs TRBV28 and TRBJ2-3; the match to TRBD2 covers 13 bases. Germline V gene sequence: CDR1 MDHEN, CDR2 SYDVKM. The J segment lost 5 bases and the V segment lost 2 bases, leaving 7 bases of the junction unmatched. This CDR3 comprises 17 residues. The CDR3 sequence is CASSLATSGGAGDTQYF. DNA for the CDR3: TGTGCCAGCAGTTTAGCCACTAGCGGGGGGGCCGGAGATACGCAGTATTTT.

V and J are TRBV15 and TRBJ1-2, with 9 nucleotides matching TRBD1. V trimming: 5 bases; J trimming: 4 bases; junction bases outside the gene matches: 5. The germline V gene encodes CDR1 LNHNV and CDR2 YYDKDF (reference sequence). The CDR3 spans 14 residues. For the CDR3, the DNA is TGTGCCACCAGCTACAGGGGGCTAAGCTATGGCTACACCTTC. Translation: CATSYRGLSYGYTF.

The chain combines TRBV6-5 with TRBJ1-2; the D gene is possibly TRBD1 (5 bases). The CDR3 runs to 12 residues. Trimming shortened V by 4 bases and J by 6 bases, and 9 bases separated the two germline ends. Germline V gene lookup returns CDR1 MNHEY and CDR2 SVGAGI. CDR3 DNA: TGTGCCAGCAGTTCCGGGACGGATGGCTACACCTTC. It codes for CASSSGTDGYTF.

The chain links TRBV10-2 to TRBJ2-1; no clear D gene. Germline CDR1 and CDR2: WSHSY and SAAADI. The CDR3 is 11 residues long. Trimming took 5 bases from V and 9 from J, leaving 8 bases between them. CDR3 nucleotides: TGCGCCAGCAGTTATTTAGGTGAGCAGTTCTTC. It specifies CASSYLGEQFF.

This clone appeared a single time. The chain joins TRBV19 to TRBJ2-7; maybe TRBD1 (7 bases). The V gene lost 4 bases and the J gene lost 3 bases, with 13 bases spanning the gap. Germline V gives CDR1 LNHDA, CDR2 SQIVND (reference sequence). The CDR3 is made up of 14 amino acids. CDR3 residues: CASSRQGGRYEQYF. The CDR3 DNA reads TGTGCCAGTAGTAGACAGGGAGGACGCTACGAGCAGTACTTC.

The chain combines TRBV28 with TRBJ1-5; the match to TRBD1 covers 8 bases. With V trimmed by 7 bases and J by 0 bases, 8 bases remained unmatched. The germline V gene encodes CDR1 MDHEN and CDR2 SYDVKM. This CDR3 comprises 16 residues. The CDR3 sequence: CASKLQGDYSNQPQHF. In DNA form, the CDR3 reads TGTGCCAGCAAGTTACAGGGGGATTATAGCAATCAGCCCCAGCATTTT.

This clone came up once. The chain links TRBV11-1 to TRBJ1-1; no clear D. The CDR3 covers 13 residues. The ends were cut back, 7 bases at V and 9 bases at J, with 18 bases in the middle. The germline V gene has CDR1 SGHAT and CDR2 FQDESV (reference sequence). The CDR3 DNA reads TGTGCCAGCAAACCATATGAGGGAGCAAAAGCTTTCTTT. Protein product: CASKPYEGAKAFF.

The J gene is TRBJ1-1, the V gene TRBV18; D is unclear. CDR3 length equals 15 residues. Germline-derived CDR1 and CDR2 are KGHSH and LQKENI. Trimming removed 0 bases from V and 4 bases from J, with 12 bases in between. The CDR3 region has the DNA TGTGCCAGCTCACCACCGGTCAACGCTCTCACTGAAGCTTTCTTT. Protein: CASSPPVNALTEAFF.